This T cell receptor (beta chain) was captured in a study of a mutant IDH1 vaccine in newly diagnosed glioma. Study summary: Mean patient age was around 40 years; approximately 60% were male and about 38% female. Findings and caveats of the study: Pseudoprogression apparently tracked independently of changes in top peripheral T cell clonotypes.

Clones were sequenced by immunoSEQ multiplex PCR, and TCRdb holds only the in-frame ones, with some missing. The sample holds 60,000 to 65,000 clones; less than 90% are singletons and the top ten take about 4.2%. Time point meaning: week 35, safety follow-up. In the vaccine, a single dose held 300 ug of the mutant IDH1 20-mer peptide, along with topical imiquimod. Each patient was administered eight vaccinations, scheduled in weeks 1, 3, 5, 7, 11, 15, 19 and 23. Turning to this clone: Its antigen is not identified.

V lost 1 base and J 5 bases, leaving 6 bases between the germline ends. CDR1 is SGHVS, CDR2 FNYEAQ, per germline. CDR3 length: 12 residues. This sequence joins TRBV7-6 and TRBJ2-7; D possibly corresponds to TRBD1 (5 bases). Material: PBMCs, obtained from a glioma patient whose treatment included an IDH1 peptide vaccine. The sequence derives from a man younger than 45 with glioma. The CDR3 region has the DNA TGTGCCAGCAGCTTAGTCAGGGACGAGCAGTACTTC. Its translation: CASSLVRDEQYF.